This TCR beta chain appears in the sequencing data of a study of blood T cell repertoires in COVID-19. At the level of the study: PBMCs, B-cell-depleted T cells, or T cells were the source of the cDNA or gDNA that made up the material.

This CDR3 spans 14 amino acids. Looked up from germline, CDR1 is SNHLY and CDR2 is FYNNEI. V gave up 6 bases and J gave up 6 bases; unmatched junction bases: 9. Generated by immunoSEQ multiplex PCR, the TCRdb table keeps only in-frame clones and is missing some. Seen here are fewer than 200,000 clones, about 74% observed once, and the top ten hold about 3%. The clonotype originates from a woman over 75 with acute or convalescent COVID-19. The sequenced material came from peripheral blood. The gene calls are TRBV2 and TRBJ2-7; 9 bases line up with TRBD1. The CDR3 here is CASSRDRVPGEQYF. Here the CDR3 DNA reads TGTGCCAGCAGCCGGGACAGGGTCCCCGGCGAGCAGTACTTC.